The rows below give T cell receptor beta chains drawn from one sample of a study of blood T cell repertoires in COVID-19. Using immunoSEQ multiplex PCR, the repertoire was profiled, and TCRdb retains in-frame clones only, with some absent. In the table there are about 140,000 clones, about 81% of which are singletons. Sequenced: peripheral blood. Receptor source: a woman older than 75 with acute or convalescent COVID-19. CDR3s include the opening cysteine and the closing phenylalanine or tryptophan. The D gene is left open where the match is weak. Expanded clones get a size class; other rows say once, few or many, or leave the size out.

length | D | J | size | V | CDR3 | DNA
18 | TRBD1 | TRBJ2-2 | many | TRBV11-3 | CASSLDRWGQEAGGELFF | TGTGCCAGCAGCTTAGATCGGTGGGGACAGGAGGCTGGCGGGGAGCTGTTTTTT
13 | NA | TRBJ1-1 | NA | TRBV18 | CASSSPATPGAFF | TGTGCCAGCTCCTCTCCCGCTACTCCGGGAGCTTTCTTT
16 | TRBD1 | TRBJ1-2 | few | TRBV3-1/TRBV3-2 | CASSQSGRTGGGGYTF | TGTGCCAGCAGCCAATCCGGGAGGACAGGGGGCGGTGGCTACACCTTC
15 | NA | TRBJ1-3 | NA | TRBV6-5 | CASSQGPSSGNTIYF | TGTGCCAGCAGTCAGGGGCCCTCCTCTGGAAACACCATATATTTT
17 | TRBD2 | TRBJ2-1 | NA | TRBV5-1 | CASSSSRTSGFYNEQFF | TGCGCCAGCAGCTCGAGCCGGACTAGCGGGTTTTACAATGAGCAGTTCTTC
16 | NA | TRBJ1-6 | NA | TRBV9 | CASSVGGDPYNSPLHF | TGTGCCAGCAGCGTAGGCGGGGACCCCTATAATTCACCCCTCCACTTT
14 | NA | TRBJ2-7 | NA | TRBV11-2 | CASSGERRGYEQYF | TGTGCCAGCAGCGGAGAGAGAAGGGGCTATGAGCAGTACTTC
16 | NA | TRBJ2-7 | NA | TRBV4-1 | CASSQDTEDWTYEQYF | TGCGCCAGCAGCCAAGACACGGAGGACTGGACCTACGAGCAGTACTTC
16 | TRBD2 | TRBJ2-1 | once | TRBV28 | CASRPSGGAVWGEQFF | TGTGCCAGCAGACCTAGCGGGGGGGCCGTGTGGGGTGAGCAGTTCTTC
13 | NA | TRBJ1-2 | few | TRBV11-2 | CASSLDRNYGYTF | TGTGCCAGCAGCTTAGACAGAAACTATGGCTACACCTTC
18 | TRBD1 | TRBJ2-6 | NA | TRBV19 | CASSQRGQGAPGANVLTF | TGTGCCAGTAGCCAGCGGGGACAGGGGGCGCCGGGGGCCAACGTCCTGACTTTC
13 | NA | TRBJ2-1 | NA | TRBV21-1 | CASSKADSSEQFF | TGTGCCAGCAGCAAAGCCGACAGTAGCGAGCAGTTCTTC
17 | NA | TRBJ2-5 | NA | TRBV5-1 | CASSFGSGSNGGETQYF | TGCGCCAGCAGCTTTGGTTCGGGCTCCAATGGAGGGGAGACCCAGTACTTC
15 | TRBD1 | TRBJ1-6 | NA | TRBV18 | CASSLLGTGVSPLHF | TGTGCCAGCTCTCTTCTCGGGACAGGGGTTTCACCCCTCCACTTT
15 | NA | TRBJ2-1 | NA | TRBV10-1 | CASSVTTSSYNEQFF | TGCGCCAGCAGTGTTACCACTAGCTCCTACAATGAGCAGTTCTTC
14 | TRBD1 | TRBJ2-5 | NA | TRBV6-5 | CASSPTGVGETQYF | TGTGCCAGCAGTCCTACAGGGGTAGGAGAGACCCAGTACTTC
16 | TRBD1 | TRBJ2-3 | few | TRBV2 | CASSEGDRRYTDTQYF | TGTGCCAGCAGTGAGGGGGACAGGAGATACACAGATACGCAGTATTTT
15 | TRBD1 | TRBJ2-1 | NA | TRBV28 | CASSPGQGAYNEQFF | TGTGCCAGCAGTCCCGGACAGGGGGCCTACAATGAGCAGTTCTTC
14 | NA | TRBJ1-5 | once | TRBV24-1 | CATGGSGWDQPQHF | TGTGCCACCGGGGGGTCGGGGTGGGATCAGCCCCAGCATTTT
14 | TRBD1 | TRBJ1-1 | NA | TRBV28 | CASSLGTGATEAFF | TGTGCCAGCAGTCTCGGGACAGGGGCCACTGAAGCTTTCTTT
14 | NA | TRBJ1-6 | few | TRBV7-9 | CASSFGSYNSPLHF | TGTGCCAGCAGCTTCGGGAGCTATAATTCACCCCTCCACTTT
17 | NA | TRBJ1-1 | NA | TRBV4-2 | CASSPRYSGNGNTEAFF | TGTGCCAGCAGCCCTAGGTATAGTGGAAATGGGAACACTGAAGCTTTCTTT
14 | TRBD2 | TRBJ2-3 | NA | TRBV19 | CASSSSGRRDTQYF | TGTGCCAGTAGTTCTAGCGGGCGGCGAGATACGCAGTATTTT
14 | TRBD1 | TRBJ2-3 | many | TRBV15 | CATARQGGTDTQYF | TGTGCCACCGCTCGGCAGGGGGGCACAGATACGCAGTATTTT
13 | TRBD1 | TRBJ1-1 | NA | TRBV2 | CASRGQLNTEAFF | TGTGCCAGCAGGGGACAGCTGAACACTGAAGCTTTCTTT
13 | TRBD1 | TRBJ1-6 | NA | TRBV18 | CASSPGTASPLHF | TGTGCCAGCTCACCCGGGACAGCCTCACCCCTCCACTTT
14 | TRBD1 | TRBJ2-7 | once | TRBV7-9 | CASSLWDRDNEQYF | TGTGCCAGCAGCTTATGGGACAGGGACAACGAGCAGTACTTC
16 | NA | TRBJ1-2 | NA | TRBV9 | CASSSRGGGEATGYTF | TGTGCCAGCAGCTCCCGGGGAGGCGGGGAGGCCACTGGCTACACCTTC